The clone carrying this T cell receptor beta chain was seen a few times. Its antigen is undetermined. Positive selection with magnetic beads achieved the isolation of CD4+ and CD8+ cells, followed by a flow cytometry check of purity. This specimen comes from a study of somatic mutations in cytotoxic T cells in rheumatoid arthritis. Overall study: Flow sorting yielded some V beta antibody-stained T-cell populations at nearly 100% purity, among them V beta1+ cells sequenced for TCRB.

Study-wide results and limits: CD8+ T-cell clonality did not differ significantly between rheumatoid arthritis patients and age-matched healthy controls. No correction for multiple comparisons was applied to the slight TRBV07 underrepresentation in rheumatoid arthritis patients.

The germline gives CDR1 MNHEY, CDR2 SMNVEV (reference sequence). V was shortened by 6 bases and J by 1 base, with 10 bases between the two germline ends. This CDR3 is 13 amino acids long. Generated by immunoSEQ multiplex PCR, the TCRdb table keeps only in-frame clones and is missing some. The sample includes under 25,000 clones, about 86% seen only once; the top ten take 15%. The source of this sequence is a middle-aged man in good health. Sequenced sample: CD8+ T cells sorted from blood. The gene calls are TRBV27 and TRBJ2-7, with a possible D match to TRBD1 (6 bases). CDR3 DNA sequence: TGTGCCAGCAGCCCCGGACAGTCCTACGAGCAGTACTTC. It translates to CASSPGQSYEQYF.